This T cell receptor beta chain derives from a study of human T cells and chemical hapten exposure. Each CDR3 protein is one row after TCRdb ran MiXCR on the RACE reads. This table has some 180,000 distinct CDR3 sequences, approximately 20% appearing once. Trimming took 7 bases from V and 0 from J, leaving 11 bases between them. Germline V gene lookup returns CDR1 SQVTM and CDR2 ANQGSEA. This CDR3 region has 13 residues. Time point defined: patch test 1, 2 weeks after DPC sensitization. Treatment noted: therapeutic diphenylcyclopropenone sensitization with weekly scalp DPC. Unseparated into fractions, whole blood served as the source from which total RNA was extracted.

The source is a woman aged 50 to 60 with alopecia areata. Some clones in this sample may be carry-over from other donors' samples. The sequences come from whole blood, collected in connection with sensitization to the hapten diphenylcyclopropenone (DPC). The chain links TRBV29-1 to TRBJ2-3; tentative D call: TRBD2 (6 bases). CDR3 bases: TGCAGCGGACGGGAGTCTAGCACAGATACGCAGTATTTT. It encodes CSGRESSTDTQYF.